Listed below are T cell receptor beta chains from one sample, sequenced in a study of blood T cell repertoires in COVID-19. TCRdb's table, derived via immunoSEQ multiplex PCR, lists solely in-frame clones and lacks some. This sample has 80,000 to 100,000 clones, with about 84% found just once. What was sequenced was peripheral blood. The receptors were sampled from a man aged 55 to 69 with acute or convalescent COVID-19. Both conserved end residues are part of each CDR3. Each record gives: clone size, D gene, V gene, J gene, CDR3 protein, CDR3 DNA. A D gene is named only where the DNA matches it firmly. Not all rows give a size; the values are once, few, many and, for expanded clones, a class.

>.|.|TRBV10-3|TRBJ1-3
CAISKQTTNSGNTIYF
TGTGCCATCAGTAAACAAACCACCAACTCTGGAAACACCATATATTTT
>.|TRBD2|TRBV4-3|TRBJ2-1
CASSQGRGGSSGSWYEQFF
TGCGCCAGCAGCCAAGGTCGGGGTGGTTCTAGCGGGAGTTGGTATGAGCAGTTCTTC
>.|.|TRBV29-1|TRBJ1-3
CSVVVSSGNTIYF
TGCAGCGTTGTGGTCAGCTCTGGAAACACCATATATTTT
>once|.|TRBV18|TRBJ2-3
CASSPPSLDTQYF
TGTGCCAGCTCACCACCGAGTTTGGATACGCAGTATTTT
>.|.|TRBV10-2|TRBJ1-5
CASSSGETGNQPQHF
TGCGCCAGCAGCAGCGGGGAGACGGGCAATCAGCCCCAGCATTTT
>.|.|TRBV6-4|TRBJ2-7
CASSEVGAGVYEQYF
TGTGCCAGCAGCGAGGTCGGCGCAGGGGTCTACGAGCAGTACTTC
>medium-sized|TRBD1|TRBV6-5|TRBJ1-4
CASIPRQGGREKLFF
TGTGCCAGCATCCCCCGACAGGGTGGAAGAGAAAAACTGTTTTTT
>.|.|TRBV7-3|TRBJ1-1
CASSFMGGTEAFF
TGTGCCAGCAGCTTCATGGGGGGCACTGAAGCTTTCTTT
>.|.|TRBV2|TRBJ1-5
CASRAGQYSNQPQHF
TGTGCCAGCAGGGCAGGACAGTATAGCAATCAGCCCCAGCATTTT
>.|TRBD1|TRBV18|TRBJ1-1
CASSPRTGGNTEAFF
TGTGCCAGCTCACCGCGGACAGGTGGGAACACTGAAGCTTTCTTT
>.|TRBD1|TRBV29-1|TRBJ2-1
CSVEEGQGYNEQFF
TGCAGCGTTGAAGAGGGACAGGGATACAATGAGCAGTTCTTC
>.|TRBD2|TRBV6-1|TRBJ2-5
CASSEAAGGPETQYF
TGTGCCAGCAGTGAAGCAGCGGGAGGGCCAGAGACCCAGTACTTC
>few|.|TRBV24-1|TRBJ1-5
CATGRAGGNQPQHF
TGTGCCACCGGGCGGGCAGGGGGCAATCAGCCCCAGCATTTT
>.|.|TRBV29-1|TRBJ1-2
CSVGGGIGYGYTF
TGCAGCGTTGGAGGGGGTATAGGATATGGCTACACCTTC
>.|TRBD1|TRBV9|TRBJ2-3
CASSERPGQGAADTQYF
TGTGCCAGCAGCGAAAGACCGGGACAGGGAGCGGCAGATACGCAGTATTTT
>.|TRBD1|TRBV15|TRBJ1-2
CATSRRTGEGYRGGYTF
TGTGCCACCAGCAGGCGGACAGGGGAAGGGTATCGGGGAGGCTACACCTTC
>.|TRBD1|TRBV2|TRBJ1-1
CASGGQGSTEAFF
TGTGCCAGCGGGGGACAGGGGAGTACTGAAGCTTTCTTT
>.|TRBD2|TRBV3-1/TRBV3-2|TRBJ2-1
CASSLGGRGSYNEQFF
TGTGCCAGCAGCCTGGGTGGGCGGGGGAGCTACAATGAGCAGTTCTTC
>.|.|TRBV6-6|TRBJ2-7
CASRRDISSYEQYF
TGTGCCAGCAGGCGAGACATTTCTTCCTACGAGCAGTACTTC
>.|TRBD1|TRBV27|TRBJ1-4
CASSVGLGTGRGATNEKLFF
TGTGCCAGCAGCGTAGGACTCGGGACAGGGAGGGGAGCAACTAATGAAAAACTGTTTTTT
>few|.|TRBV9|TRBJ1-2
CASSRVQGVGYGYTF
TGTGCCAGCAGCCGAGTACAGGGTGTGGGCTATGGCTACACCTTC
>.|TRBD1|TRBV30|TRBJ1-4
CAQGTGSNEKLFF
TGTGCCCAGGGGACAGGAAGTAATGAAAAACTGTTTTTT
>once|TRBD1|TRBV9|TRBJ1-3
CASSGNRGKGNTIYF
TGTGCCAGCAGCGGGAACAGGGGAAAGGGAAACACCATATATTTT
>.|TRBD1|TRBV19|TRBJ1-2
CASSRTRDRVNYGYTF
TGTGCCAGTAGTAGAACCCGGGACAGGGTGAACTATGGCTACACCTTC
>.|.|TRBV7-2|TRBJ2-7
CASSLTGRGSYEQYF
TGTGCCAGCAGCCTAACAGGGCGAGGATCCTACGAGCAGTACTTC
>.|.|TRBV4-2|TRBJ2-2
CASSQDSTTGELFF
TGTGCCAGCAGCCAAGATAGCACCACCGGGGAGCTGTTTTTT
>.|.|TRBV6-5|TRBJ1-1
CASSYQVSNTEAFF
TGTGCCAGCAGTTACCAGGTTTCAAACACTGAAGCTTTCTTT
>.|TRBD2|TRBV2|TRBJ2-7
CASILGGVPYEQYF
TGTGCCAGTATCCTGGGAGGGGTACCCTACGAGCAGTACTTC
>.|.|TRBV7-8|TRBJ1-5
CASSLGASVAHNQPQHF
TGTGCCAGCAGCTTAGGCGCGAGTGTAGCCCACAATCAGCCCCAGCATTTT
>.|.|TRBV19|TRBJ1-6
CASSMEGSGNSPLHF
TGTGCCAGTAGTATGGAGGGGTCGGGGAATTCACCCCTCCACTTT
>.|TRBD1|TRBV9|TRBJ2-1
CASSVGQGAFNEQFF
TGTGCCAGCAGCGTAGGGCAGGGGGCTTTCAATGAGCAGTTCTTC
>.|.|TRBV19|TRBJ2-2
CASSFGQTNTGELFF
TGTGCCAGTAGTTTTGGTCAGACTAACACCGGGGAGCTGTTTTTT
>few|.|TRBV30|TRBJ2-5
CAWSSTSNQYF
TGTGCCTGGAGTAGCACTAGCAACCAGTACTTC
>.|.|TRBV1|TRBJ2-1
CTSSQDRGLEVCNEQFF
TGCACCAGCAGCCAAGATCGAGGGCTAGAGGTGTGCAATGAGCAGTTCTTC
>.|.|TRBV6-2/TRBV6-3|TRBJ2-7
CASSYPPSSTYEQYF
TGTGCCAGCAGTTATCCGCCTAGCTCAACCTACGAGCAGTACTTC
>.|TRBD2|TRBV5-1|TRBJ2-2
CASSFSIAGRVNTGELFF
TGCGCCAGCAGCTTCTCTATAGCGGGCCGGGTCAACACCGGGGAGCTGTTTTTT
>.|.|TRBV28|TRBJ2-3
CASSPQGTDTQYF
TGTGCCAGCAGTCCTCAGGGAACAGATACGCAGTATTTT
>.|TRBD2|TRBV9|TRBJ2-2
CASSYITGTSGELFF
TGTGCCAGCAGCTATATCACCGGGACTAGCGGGGAGCTGTTTTTT
>.|.|TRBV5-6|TRBJ2-5
CASSFMYQETQYF
TGTGCCAGCAGCTTCATGTACCAAGAGACCCAGTACTTC
>.|.|TRBV7-2|TRBJ1-5
CASSLAPGENQPQHF
TGTGCCAGCAGCTTAGCGCCCGGGGAAAATCAGCCCCAGCATTTT
>.|TRBD1|TRBV5-1|TRBJ1-6
CASSLTTGTVLSLHF
TGCGCCAGCAGCTTGACGACAGGGACCGTTTTATCCCTCCACTTT
>.|.|TRBV6-5|TRBJ2-7
CASSYSTHSYEQYF
TGTGCCAGCAGTTACTCGACTCACTCCTACGAGCAGTACTTC
>.|.|TRBV19|TRBJ2-7
CASSTQPRDFSYEQYF
TGTGCCAGTAGTACCCAACCCAGGGACTTCTCCTACGAGCAGTACTTC
>.|TRBD2|TRBV7-3|TRBJ2-3
CASSLGRASGGTDTQYF
TGTGCCAGCAGCCTTGGGAGGGCTAGCGGTGGCACAGATACGCAGTATTTT
>.|.|TRBV28|TRBJ2-7
CASSLTPLYEQYF
TGTGCCAGCAGTTTAACCCCCCTATACGAGCAGTACTTC